Listed here is a single T cell receptor beta chain. This clonotype was seen repeatedly, ten times or more. There is no known antigen for this receptor. The sample holds no much larger clone one base away, and base qualities are not on file. The TCR beta CDR3 regions were amplified from the RNA transcripts. The TCR CDR3 was subjected to a first round of RT-PCR using the HTBI primer set and the Qiagen OneStep RT-PCR kit. Libraries were constructed in a second round of multiplex PCR, after which size selection and purification were carried out. The libraries were sequenced on an Illumina HiSeq2000 using paired-end 100 bp reads. As for how the authors treated the data: SOAPnuke was used to process the raw data, throwing out any read that contained adapters or uncalled bases, had a mean Phred below 15, or lacked an exact constant-primer or identifier match. COPE v1.2.5 was used to merge the high-quality paired reads, and each unique nucleotide sequence was defined as a clonotype. Clonotypes were aligned to IMGT TRBV, TRBD and TRBJ reference segments using MiTCR v1.1. Only V-J combinations with frequency above 0.0001, covering about 99% of repertoires, were analysed. A TCS score was defined as the ratio of F50 (clonal expansion) to E x V (chaos), with BLOSUM62-based TCRdist applied between CDR3 peptides within each V-J. Welch's t-statistics and random forest reduced 500 to 650 V-J features to about 12, which were used in a naive Bayes classifier (R e1071). The public reads were run again by TCRdb, first through fastp at Q25 and then through MiXCR, and only productive beta chains were kept. Duplicate CDR3 protein sequences are folded into a single record with the most common DNA and genes. The V and J calls shown here were made by TCRdb, not taken from the authors' results. This sample is represented by 380,000 or so distinct CDR3 sequences; about 20% of them were singletons. The leading ten clones occupy 3.7% of the sample.

This sample was taken from a study of T cells in Graves' hyperthyroidism and ophthalmopathy (dated by TCRdb to between 2018 and 2021). Regarding the study in general: Peripheral blood was collected at initial diagnosis, before any treatment. To identify TCR V-J signatures that set the groups apart, the researchers used a discovery cohort of about a hundred patients, made up of roughly 45 with Graves' ophthalmopathy and around 58 with stable Graves' hyperthyroidism. Prospective prediction of ophthalmopathy was tested in an independent validation cohort of fewer than 20 hyperthyroidism patients and 15 to 17 patients who later progressed to ophthalmopathy. The 100 discovery patients were divided at random into training and test sets in a 7:3 ratio. The study also compared thyroid tissue and blood T-cell repertoires from roughly six Graves' hyperthyroidism patients. After sampling, hyperthyroidism patients received methimazole starting at 30 mg daily, and ophthalmopathy patients received high-dose intravenous methylprednisolone. TCR Vbeta CDR3 sequencing of roughly 140 peripheral blood samples (43 ophthalmopathy, 75 hyperthyroidism and roughly 17 progressor patients) is reported in the paper.

Its CDR3 holds 12 amino acids, cysteine through phenylalanine. The read is trimmed to its CDR3 DNA, 36 bases read in frame from base 1. A distance of 8 bases separates the germline ends of V and J, which lose 2 bases and 3 bases respectively. Per the germline V gene (reference sequence), GTSNPN is the CDR1 and SVGIG is the CDR2. Points the paper makes about the study in general: Sample size was not statistically predetermined, and blinding of investigators to group allocation was not performed. In cross-validation, a model built on a 13 V-J signature told ophthalmopathy apart from stable hyperthyroidism with just under 90% sensitivity and about 81% specificity, and in testing the same model reached 80%/75%. Most expanded thyroid clonotypes (frequency above 0.001) were also found in blood, which suggests that blood repertoires may mirror thyroid immune responses. In validation, the model predicted progression to ophthalmopathy a median of about 6.8 months before onset, with roughly 71% sensitivity and almost 75% specificity.

Stable Graves' hyperthyroidism was defined as no progression to ophthalmopathy during 18 months of follow-up. The hyperthyroidism patients were between 18 and 65 years old and newly diagnosed, with a disease duration of less than 2 months. Exclusion was applied to patients with uncontrolled infections, other autoimmune diseases, pregnancy or lactation. Diagnoses were based on clinical symptoms, serum thyroxine and TRAb, thyroid ultrasound and orbital computed tomography. Ficoll-Paque density gradient centrifugation was used to isolate PBMCs from 10 ml of fresh peripheral blood. Trizol reagent was used to extract total RNA, and RNA quality was then checked on an Agilent 2100 Bioanalyzer.

This clonotype originated in a woman under 30 with Graves' hyperthyroidism. The specimen sequenced was blood. The chain is made from TRBV30 and TRBJ2-7; matching of 5 bases hints at TRBD1 as the D gene. The nucleotide sequence reads TGTGCCTGGAGTACCGACAGCTACGAGCAGTACTTC. This gives the protein CAWSTDSYEQYF.